Presented here are 18 T cell receptor beta chains from one specimen sequenced in a study of molecular identifiers for immune sequencing clone quantification. One entry per CDR3 protein, called by TCRdb with MiXCR from the PCR reads. Of hundreds of thousands of distinct CDR3 sequences detected, roughly 27% appear once; the ten largest clones hold 0.78%. Material: naive CD8+ T cells from blood, with Jurkat cell RNA spiked in. As for subset: FACS-sorted CD8+CD4-CCR7+CD45RA+ naive T cells. The receptors come from a human donor in good health. Some libraries in this study had Jurkat cell RNA spiked in.

Note on this clonotype: Since a much larger clone is just one base distant, this may be a read error. This chain links TRBV4-3 with TRBJ1-3; D unresolved. CDR1 LGHNA and CDR2 YSLEER come from the germline V gene. This CDR3 contains 14 residues. CDR3 residues: CASSQGFSGSTIYF. As DNA, the CDR3 is TGCGCCAGCAGCCAGGGTTTCTCTGGAAGCACCATATATTTT.

There are many counts of this clonotype. The chain combines TRBV4-1 with TRBJ1-1, with 7 bases aligning to TRBD1. Germline V gives CDR1 MGHRA, CDR2 YSYEKL. Losses at the gene ends were 0 bases for V and 2 bases for J; bases not matched to a gene: 3. CDR3 length equals 15 residues. CDR3: CASSQEQGINTEAFF. The CDR3, as DNA: TGCGCCAGCAGCCAAGAACAGGGGATTAACACTGAAGCTTTCTTT.

This clonotype was seen only a few times. V usage is TRBV13 and J usage is TRBJ2-1; maybe TRBD2 (5 bases). The ends were cut back, 5 bases at V and 4 bases at J, with 15 bases in the middle. Germline loops: CDR1 PRHDT, CDR2 FYEKMQ (reference sequence). CDR3 length: 15 residues. The CDR3 protein is CASSTGISVYNEQFF. The CDR3 region has the DNA TGTGCCAGCAGCACGGGAATTTCCGTTTACAATGAGCAGTTCTTC.

About this clonotype itself: This likely comes from a read error, as the CDR3 has no conserved phenylalanine or tryptophan at its end. CDR3 residues: CASSPGQGEGEKLFS. Written as DNA, the CDR3 is TGCGCCAGCAGCCCAGGACAGGGGGAAGGTGAAAAACTGTTTTCT. V is TRBV4-1 and J is TRBJ1-4; TRBD1 matches at 10 bases. The CDR3 spans 15 residues. CDR1 MGHRA and CDR2 YSYEKL come from the germline V gene. The J segment lost 7 bases and the V segment lost 4 bases, leaving 6 bases of the junction unmatched.

CDR3 sequence reads: CAISESIVEGAEQYF. The CDR3 coding sequence is TGTGCCATCAGTGAGTCGATAGTTGAAGGGGCCGAGCAGTACTTC. This chain joins TRBV10-3 and TRBJ2-7; D is possibly TRBD1 (5 bases). The V and J ends lost 0 bases and 6 bases respectively, with 15 bases between them. Per the germline V gene, CDR1 is ENHRY and CDR2 is SYGVKD. CDR3 length equals 15 residues.

As for this clonotype: This may be a read error, as it is one base from a much larger clone. The V call is TRBV7-9, the J call TRBJ2-2; D ambiguous. There are 13 residues in the CDR3. CDR1 and CDR2 from the germline V gene are SEHNR and FQNEAQ (reference sequence). The CDR3 is CASSLTGTVELFF. CDR3 nucleotide sequence: TGTGCCAGCAGCTTGACGGGTACCGTGGAGCTGTTTTTT.

The V gene is TRBV10-3, the J gene TRBJ1-2; a possible D gene is TRBD1 (6 bases). Germline V CDR1 and CDR2: ENHRY, SYGVKD. Trimming pared 1 base from V and 0 bases from J, leaving 12 bases between. The CDR3 covers 16 residues. DNA for the CDR3: TGTGCCATCAGTGAGTTGCAGGGGTTTTCTAACTATGGCTACACCTTC. It encodes CAISELQGFSNYGYTF.

This clonotype occurred a few times. J is TRBJ2-7 and V is TRBV3-1; the match to TRBD1 covers 7 bases. The length of the CDR3 is 13 residues. CDR1 and CDR2 (germline): LGHDT, YNNKEL (reference sequence). V trimming: 3 bases; J trimming: 3 bases; junction bases outside the gene matches: 2. CDR3 nucleotides: TGTGCCAGCAGCCACCAGGGGGACTACGAGCAGTACTTC. This translates into CASSHQGDYEQYF.

This clonotype was seen more than once but under ten times. The chain carries TRBV30 and TRBJ2-1, with 12 bases identical to TRBD2. The V and J ends lost 5 bases and 7 bases, in that order; junction bases with no gene match: 6. The CDR3 runs to 14 residues. Germline V gene sequence: CDR1 GTSNPN, CDR2 SVGIG (reference sequence). CDR3 protein: CAWDTTSGRNEQFF. Written as DNA, the CDR3 is TGTGCCTGGGACACGACTAGCGGGAGAAATGAGCAGTTCTTC.

This clonotype was detected a few times. The rearrangement uses TRBV30 and TRBJ2-7, with D possibly matching TRBD2 (5 bases). V was cut by 1 base and J by 3 bases, with 10 bases left in between. Germline CDR1 and CDR2: GTSNPN and SVGIG (reference sequence). This CDR3 has 13 residues. The CDR3 bases are TGTGCCTGGAGTGGCGGGTTCTACTACGAGCAGTACTTC. Amino acid sequence: CAWSGGFYYEQYF.

A note on this clonotype: This clone may be a read error of a much larger clone one base away. The CDR3: CASSPVQDSHTPLHF. DNA for the CDR3: TGTGCCAGCAGCCCCGTCCAGGACTCACATACACCCCTCCACTTT. V gene TRBV7-9 combines with J gene TRBJ1-6; D not certain. This CDR3 contains 15 residues. CDR1 SEHNR and CDR2 FQNEAQ come from the germline V gene (reference sequence). Deletions cut 5 bases from V and 11 bases from J, with 19 bases between.

The genes are TRBV27 and TRBJ1-6; D unresolved. The CDR3 is made up of 13 amino acids. V was clipped by 7 bases and J by 6 bases, with 10 bases between them. The germline gives CDR1 MNHEY, CDR2 SMNVEV (reference sequence). The CDR3 DNA follows: TGTGCCAGCAAAGACATCAGTAATTCACCCCTCCACTTT. It codes for CASKDISNSPLHF.

The chain links TRBV3-1 to TRBJ1-6; the D is unclear. Germline CDR1 and CDR2: LGHDT and YNNKEL (reference sequence). This CDR3 is built from 17 residues. Trimming stripped 6 bases from V and 8 bases from J, with 23 bases between. The DNA for the CDR3 is TGTGCCAGCAGTACCTCAGAGGTGGCAATATACGATTCACCCCTCCACTTT. Amino acids: CASSTSEVAIYDSPLHF. The whole variable domain, filled in from reference TRBV3-1 and TRBJ1-6, reads DTAVSQTPKYLVTQMGNDKSIKCEQNLGHDTMYWYKQDSKKFLKIMFSYNNKELIINETVPNRFSPKSPDKAHLNLHINSLELGDSAVYFCASSTSEVAIYDSPLHFGNGTRLTVT.

This rearrangement joins TRBV6-5 to TRBJ1-1; D possibly corresponds to TRBD1 (5 bases). This CDR3 spans 15 amino acids. Germline V gene data show CDR1 as MNHEY and CDR2 as SVGAGI. Trimming stripped 2 bases from V and 4 bases from J, with 14 bases between. The CDR3, as DNA: TGTGCCAGCAGTTACGGAACGGGGGTAGTCACTGAAGCTTTCTTT. Protein sequence: CASSYGTGVVTEAFF.

In its sample, this clonotype was seen many times. The chain couples TRBV27 to TRBJ2-3; 14 bases map to TRBD2. The CDR3 extends over 15 amino acids. V lost 4 bases and J lost 5; bases outside the gene matches: 2. Germline V gives CDR1 MNHEY, CDR2 SMNVEV (reference sequence). For the CDR3, the DNA is TGTGCCAGCAGTTCGGGACTAGCGGGAGTAGATACGCAGTATTTT. This sequence encodes CASSSGLAGVDTQYF.

Details on this clonotype: The junction departs from the called germline gene at one end, perhaps through a read error. V gene TRBV12-3 or TRBV12-4 combines with J gene TRBJ1-1; D call uncertain. There are 14 residues in the CDR3. Here the CDR3 DNA reads TGTGCCAGCAGTTTAGAGGCGAGAGTCGCTGAAGCTTTATTT. Amino acid sequence: CASSLEARVAEALF.

Comments on this clonotype: Being one base from a much bigger clone, this may be a read error. The V and J genes are TRBV2 and TRBJ1-2; the match to TRBD1 covers 7 bases. Trimming took 6 bases from V and 4 from J; bases not matched to a gene: 14. This CDR3 spans 16 amino acids. Germline-derived CDR1 and CDR2 are SNHLY and FYNNEI. The CDR3 DNA follows: TGTGCCAGCAGAGGGACAGAGAGTAAAGAAGGCTATGGCTACACCTTC. Translation gives CASRGTESKEGYGYTF.

The sample holds a few counts of this clonotype. The chain uses TRBV6-5 and TRBJ1-5; D is undetermined. The CDR3 totals 15 residues. Germline V gene lookup returns CDR1 MNHEY and CDR2 SVGAGI. Trimming cost V 2 bases and J 3 bases, with 11 bases left between them. The CDR3 bases are TGTGCCAGCAGTTACGGGTCGGGTCCCAATCAGCCCCAGCATTTT. It codes for CASSYGSGPNQPQHF.